The T cell receptor (beta chain) under discussion was sequenced for a study of lung T cells in sarcoidosis with Löfgren's syndrome. Study at large: Bronchoalveolar lavage fluid in sarcoidosis accumulates CD4+ T cells. Repertoire analyses centered on Löfgren's syndrome patients.

This clonotype was seen many times. The antigen is undetermined. MiXCR, applied by TCRdb to the reads, yields one record per CDR3 protein. The sample gives tens of thousands of distinct CDR3 sequences, 21% of which show up once; approximately 2.1% is in the top ten. There are 13 residues in the CDR3. Germline-derived CDR1 and CDR2 are MGHDK and SYGVNS. The ends were cut back, 4 bases at V and 8 bases at J, with 14 bases in the middle. Study-wide findings and caveats: Shared TRAV12-1 and TRBV2 CDR3 motifs were reported across several patients. The most expanded V genes in Löfgren's patients were reportedly TRAV12-1 and TRBV2.

The source is a human donor with sarcoidosis (Löfgren's syndrome or another form), or a control subject (not recorded which). Specimen: CD4+ T cells from PBMCs. This chain joins TRBV25-1 and TRBJ1-2, with no clear D. CDR3 nucleotides: TGTGCCAGCAGTGGGACCTACCTCTCCGGCTACACCTTC. The encoded protein is CASSGTYLSGYTF.